What follows are 10 T cell receptor beta chains derived from one specimen sequenced in a study of T cells in Graves' hyperthyroidism and ophthalmopathy. The source material, RNA transcripts, was used to amplify TCR beta CDR3 regions. An initial round of RT-PCR targeting the TCR CDR3 relied on the HTBI primer set. Each CDR3 protein is one row after TCRdb ran MiXCR on the multiplex PCR reads. This sample yields roughly 99,000 distinct CDR3 sequences, of which around a sixth are seen a single time; under 45% belongs to the top ten. Sequenced material: blood. The receptors derive from a woman in her forties or fifties with Graves' hyperthyroidism.

At least ten counts were recorded for this clonotype. The chain carries TRBV24-1 and TRBJ2-1; 12 nucleotides agree with TRBD2. CDR3 length equals 16 residues. The trim removed 6 bases at V and 8 bases at J, leaving 10 bases unmatched. The V gene's germline CDR1 is KGHDR and CDR2 SFDVKD. The CDR3 reads CATSSTTSGRGDEQFF. CDR3 in DNA: TGTGCCACCAGTTCGACGACTAGCGGGAGAGGGGATGAGCAGTTCTTC.

In this sample, this clonotype turned up many times. The chain combines TRBV11-2 with TRBJ2-3; 9 nucleotides match TRBD2. Germline V lookup: CDR1 SGHAT, CDR2 FQNNGV. V dropped 6 bases and J dropped 2; count of bases not matched to a gene: 9. The CDR3 is 16 residues long. CDR3 DNA: TGTGCCAGCAGTTTCCTAGCGGGGTCTGACACAGATACGCAGTATTTT. Translated: CASSFLAGSDTDTQYF.

J is TRBJ2-7 and V is TRBV24-1; no clear D. Germline V gene data show CDR1 as KGHDR and CDR2 as SFDVKD. The CDR3 length is 9 residues. Deletions cut 9 bases from V and 7 bases from J, with 6 bases between. The CDR3 loop reads CATRREQYV. CDR3 coding DNA: TGTGCCACCCGTCGGGAGCAGTACGTC.

This clonotype was seen at least ten times. The CDR3 DNA reads as TGTGCCAGCAGTTCTTACACTTGGACAGGCCGTATGAACACTGAAGCTTTCTTT. This sequence encodes CASSSYTWTGRMNTEAFF. The chain recombines TRBV28 with TRBJ1-1; 7 positions agree with TRBD1. CDR1 and CDR2 (germline): MDHEN, SYDVKM. With V trimmed by 4 bases and J by 0 bases, 14 bases remained unmatched. This CDR3 region has 18 residues. The full variable domain, completed using reference TRBV28 and TRBJ1-1, is DVKVTQSSRYLVKRTGEKVFLECVQDMDHENMFWYRQDPGLGLRLIYFSYDVKMKEKGDIPEGYSVSREKKERFSLILESASTNQTSMYLCASSSYTWTGRMNTEAFFGQGTRLTVV.

The chain has TRBV20-1 and TRBJ2-1; 10 positions match TRBD1. This CDR3 is built from 16 residues. Germline values: CDR1 DFQATT, CDR2 SNEGSKA (reference sequence). V lost 6 bases to trimming and J lost 8 bases; unmatched junction nucleotides: 16. CDR3: CSAPGTGTGEIHEQFF. CDR3 sequence (DNA): TGCAGTGCCCCCGGGACCGGGACAGGGGAGATCCATGAGCAGTTCTTC.

This clonotype was seen many times. This chain uses TRBV20-1 with TRBJ2-7; 10 bases line up with TRBD1. Germline lookup yields CDR1 DFQATT and CDR2 SNEGSKA (reference sequence). The V segment lost 5 bases and the J segment 4 bases; nucleotides outside the gene matches: 14. CDR3 length equals 16 residues. DNA for the CDR3: TGCAGTGCTGGCCGGGACAGGGGACTAATCTTATACGAGCAGTACTTC. This translates into CSAGRDRGLILYEQYF.

As regards this clonotype: A much more abundant neighbour one base away suggests this may be a read error. The genes are TRBV27 and TRBJ2-2; D not resolved. Germline CDR1 and CDR2: MNHEY and SMNVEV (reference sequence). V was clipped by 5 bases and J by 5 bases, with 6 bases between them. The CDR3 sequence is 12 residues long. For the CDR3, the DNA is TGTGCCAGCAGTCCGGGTACCGGGGAGCTGTTTTTT. Translating gives CASSPGTGELFF.

This clonotype occurred many times. V gene TRBV9 combines with J gene TRBJ2-7; 7 bases map to TRBD2. There are 14 residues in the CDR3. Germline V gene sequence: CDR1 SGDLS, CDR2 YYNGEE. V gave up 3 bases and J gave up 0 bases; unmatched junction bases: 3. For the CDR3, the DNA is TGTGCCAGCAGCGCCGGGGGGTTCTCCTACGAGCAGTACTTC. Translation: CASSAGGFSYEQYF.

The genes are TRBV2 and TRBJ2-3; TRBD1 might be the D (6 bases). Trimming left V 3 bases short and J 2 bases short, with 12 bases between. Per germline, CDR1 SNHLY and CDR2 FYNNEI. This CDR3 has 15 amino acids. DNA for the CDR3: TGTGCCAGCAGTGAGGAGGACAGATACACAGATACGCAGTATTTT. Translation gives CASSEEDRYTDTQYF.

Ten or more counts support this clonotype. V is TRBV6-2 or TRBV6-3 and J is TRBJ2-3; 8 nucleotides agree with TRBD2. After removal of 0 bases from V and 6 bases from J, the junction contained 5 bases not matched to a gene. This CDR3 is 15 amino acids long. CDR1 and CDR2 (germline): MNHEY, SVGEGT. This CDR3 reads CASSYSGGRTDTQYF. DNA of the CDR3: TGTGCCAGCAGTTACTCGGGCGGGAGGACGGATACGCAGTATTTT.